This T cell receptor beta chain was sequenced in a study of radiation and T cells in renal cell carcinoma. Study findings and constraints: In blood, top tumor clones expanded by 2 weeks, shrinking by 4. Baseline intratumoral clonotype presence is unknown without pretreatment biopsies.

This table comes from immunoSEQ multiplex PCR, and its TCRdb copy is limited to in-frame clones, with some not included. The sample holds approximately 80,000 clones, about nine tenths seen once. Concerning this clone itself: The antigen is undetermined.

Per germline, CDR1 KGHSH and CDR2 LQKENI. With 2 bases removed from V and 5 bases from J, the gap between germline ends came to 16 bases. The CDR3 runs 16 residues. Time point here: blood 4 weeks post-SBRT, at nephrectomy. Treatment meaning: 15 Gy SBRT to primary tumor, nephrectomy 4 weeks later. Nephrectomy followed 15 Gy stereotactic body radiation by 4 weeks. This sequence was found in a woman aged 70-85 years with renal cell carcinoma. The sample consisted of blood, taken from a patient whose treatment included radiotherapy and nephrectomy. The chain uses TRBV18 and TRBJ2-1, with D tentatively TRBD1 (6 bases). In DNA form, the CDR3 reads TGTGCCAGCTCACCAAGCCGTCGAGGGGGAAACAATGAGCAGTTCTTC. As protein: CASSPSRRGGNNEQFF.